The next 20 T cell receptor beta chains were all read from a single sample in a study of cytomegalovirus exposure and HLA in healthy donors. PCR primers comprised 60 Vbeta and 13 Jbeta primers. Sequencing was performed with immunoSEQ multiplex PCR; in TCRdb, only in-frame clones are kept and a portion is missing. Among over 130,000 clones listed, 70% to 85% were seen once. The specimen sequenced was PBMCs. The receptors come from a man aged 40-55 years in good health and CMV-seronegative.

V and J are TRBV28 and TRBJ2-7, with 9 bases lining up with TRBD1. CDR1 and CDR2 from the germline V gene are MDHEN and SYDVKM. This CDR3 contains 15 residues. With V trimmed by 4 bases and J by 2 bases, 6 bases remained unmatched. The CDR3: CASSSPGQGAYEQYF. The DNA of the CDR3 is TGTGCCAGCAGTTCACCGGGACAGGGTGCCTACGAGCAGTACTTC.

The V and J genes are TRBV10-3 and TRBJ2-7; the D gene is possibly TRBD2 (6 bases). V was cut by 5 bases and J by 2 bases, with 7 bases left in between. This CDR3 comprises 12 residues. Germline loops: CDR1 ENHRY, CDR2 SYGVKD. CDR3 region: CAISRLAYEQYF. The CDR3 nucleotides read TGTGCCATCAGTCGACTAGCCTACGAGCAGTACTTC.

V is TRBV5-4 and J is TRBJ2-3; no firm D call. Germline values: CDR1 SGHNT, CDR2 YYREEE (reference sequence). Trimming pared 3 bases from V and 6 bases from J, leaving 5 bases between. This CDR3 is 11 amino acids long. The CDR3 region is CASSSSDTQYF. The CDR3 coding sequence is TGTGCCAGCAGCTCATCCGATACGCAGTATTTT.

This clone was observed a handful of times. The chain joins TRBV28 to TRBJ2-7, with 8 positions matching TRBD1. With 6 bases clipped from V and 3 bases from J, the junction kept 4 bases outside the gene matches. Per germline, CDR1 MDHEN and CDR2 SYDVKM. The CDR3 sequence is 13 residues long. CDR3 sequence: CASRSTGVYEQYF. CDR3 in DNA: TGTGCCAGCAGGTCGACAGGGGTCTACGAGCAGTACTTC.

The chain is built from TRBV7-3 and TRBJ2-1; 12 nucleotides match TRBD2. The CDR3 is 16 amino acids. Per the germline V gene, CDR1 is SGHTA and CDR2 is FQGTGA. After removal of 0 bases from V and 9 bases from J, the junction contained 6 bases not matched to a gene. The CDR3, as DNA: TGTGCCAGCAGCTTAACGATTCCTAGCGGGGGGGCTGAGCAGTTCTTC. Its protein is CASSLTIPSGGAEQFF.

A few counts support this clone. The V call is TRBV19, the J call TRBJ1-1, with 7 bases lining up with TRBD1. Trimming removed 7 bases from V and 3 bases from J; junction bases left unmatched: 8. Germline lookup yields CDR1 LNHDA and CDR2 SQIVND (reference sequence). CDR3 length: 14 residues. The CDR3 is CASTYPGTDTEAFF. The CDR3 coding sequence is TGTGCCAGTACTTATCCGGGGACAGACACTGAAGCTTTCTTT.

The chain uses TRBV11-1 and TRBJ2-7; TRBD1 matches 9 bases. J was trimmed by 3 bases and V by 2 bases; bases with no gene match: 5. Germline V gene data show CDR1 as SGHAT and CDR2 as FQDESV (reference sequence). The CDR3 extends over 15 amino acids. Here the CDR3 reads CASSLNRGPNYEQYF. CDR3 DNA: TGTGCCAGCAGCTTAAACAGGGGGCCCAACTACGAGCAGTACTTC.

Only one count was recorded for this clone. The chain has TRBV7-9 and TRBJ1-1; possibly TRBD1 for D (6 bases). V was pared by 5 bases and J by 0 bases, with 16 bases between. Germline assignment: CDR1 SEHNR and CDR2 FQNEAQ (reference sequence). This CDR3 is 16 amino acids long. CDR3 in DNA: TGTGCCAGCAGCCCACACACCGGGACATTGAACACTGAAGCTTTCTTT. Translation: CASSPHTGTLNTEAFF.

This clone was recorded a few times. This chain joins TRBV5-6 and TRBJ1-1; possible D gene TRBD1, 6 bases. Germline CDR1 SGHDT, CDR2 YYEEEE. This CDR3 contains 16 residues. Deletions cut 4 bases from V and 0 bases from J, with 16 bases between. As DNA, the CDR3 is TGTGCCAGCAGCACCGTGCCGGGGACACTGAACACTGAAGCTTTCTTT. This gives the protein CASSTVPGTLNTEAFF.

The V gene is TRBV11-3, the J gene TRBJ2-2; 7 bases are a match to TRBD1. V trimming: 5 bases; J trimming: 5 bases; junction bases outside the gene matches: 8. The CDR3 is made up of 15 amino acids. Germline lookup yields CDR1 SGHNT and CDR2 YENEEA. This CDR3 reads CASSLDRLGTGELFF. The CDR3 DNA sequence: TGTGCCAGCAGCCTGGACAGGCTGGGGACCGGGGAGCTGTTTTTT.

This clone was detected only once. This chain uses TRBV1 with TRBJ2-1; TRBD2, the table's D call, was not compared with the DNA. TRBV1 is tagged as a pseudogene. The CDR3 totals 17 residues. As DNA, the CDR3 is TGCACCAGCAGCCAAGAAAGAGCGGGAGCGCCCCACAATGAGCAGTTCTTC. It is translated as CTSSQERAGAPHNEQFF.

The gene calls are TRBV5-1 and TRBJ2-1; D is unclear. The germline V gene has CDR1 SGHRS and CDR2 YFSETQ. The ends were cut back, 4 bases at V and 9 bases at J, with 26 bases in the middle. CDR3 length: 17 amino acids. As DNA, the CDR3 is TGCGCCAGCAGCCCAGACCCGGCGTTCATGCAGGTTCTTGAGCAGTTCTTC. Protein sequence: CASSPDPAFMQVLEQFF.

This sequence joins TRBV7-9 and TRBJ1-4; TRBD1 matches 9 bases. V dropped 4 bases and J dropped 6; count of bases not matched to a gene: 3. The CDR3 sequence is 14 residues long. Germline lookup yields CDR1 SEHNR and CDR2 FQNEAQ (reference sequence). The CDR3 spells CASSWTGDYEKLFF. In DNA form, the CDR3 reads TGTGCCAGCAGCTGGACAGGGGACTATGAAAAACTGTTTTTT.

The V gene is TRBV19, the J gene TRBJ2-5, with TRBD1 matching 9 bases. The J call is doubtful: the DNA matches TRBJ2-7 better. CDR3 length equals 15 residues. Germline CDR1 is LNHDA and CDR2 is SQIVND (reference sequence). DNA for the CDR3: TGTGCCAGTAGTTTGGCCCCGGGACAGGGCTACGAGCAGTACTTC. Amino acids: CASSLAPGQGYEQYF.

The V gene is TRBV7-9, the J gene TRBJ2-7; 11 bases are shared with TRBD2. Germline lookup yields CDR1 SEHNR and CDR2 FQNEAQ (reference sequence). J gave up 2 bases and V 5 bases, and 5 bases lay outside the gene matches. The CDR3 loop spans 15 amino acids. The CDR3 protein is CASSPGTSGTYEQYF. The CDR3 region has the DNA TGTGCCAGCAGCCCCGGGACTAGCGGAACCTACGAGCAGTACTTC.

The chain employs TRBV6-5 and TRBJ2-7, with a weak D call TRBD1 (7 bases). V was clipped by 0 bases and J by 5 bases, with 14 bases between them. The CDR3 covers 15 residues. CDR1 is MNHEY, CDR2 SVGAGI, per germline. The CDR3 is CASSYSEGAPDEQYF. The CDR3 DNA is TGTGCCAGCAGTTACTCGGAGGGGGCGCCCGACGAGCAGTACTTC.

The chain recombines TRBV7-9 with TRBJ1-6; TRBD1 matches 7 bases. The CDR3 runs 14 residues. The V segment lost 6 bases and the J segment 5 bases; nucleotides outside the gene matches: 4. CDR1 and CDR2 (germline): SEHNR, FQNEAQ (reference sequence). In nucleotides, the CDR3 is TGTGCCAGCAGGCGGACAGGAAATAATTCACCCCTCCACTTT. Translated, it gives CASRRTGNNSPLHF.

The V call is TRBV4-3, the J call TRBJ1-6, with D tentatively TRBD1 (5 bases). Looked up from germline, CDR1 is LGHNA and CDR2 is YSLEER. CDR3 length: 15 residues. V was shortened by 0 bases and J by 4 bases, with 7 bases between the two germline ends. The CDR3 region is CASSQDKGYNSPLHF. CDR3 sequence (DNA): TGCGCCAGCAGCCAAGATAAGGGGTATAATTCACCCCTCCACTTT.

This clone was found a few times. This chain connects TRBV19 to TRBJ1-4; D is perhaps TRBD1 (5 bases). The germline V and J ends were trimmed by 7 bases and 7 bases, with 16 bases remaining between them. Looked up from germline, CDR1 is LNHDA and CDR2 is SQIVND (reference sequence). The CDR3 extends over 14 amino acids. The CDR3 DNA reads TGTGCCAGTACCCCTGTTCCAGGGCGTGAAAAACTGTTTTTT. It codes for CASTPVPGREKLFF.

The chain uses TRBV19 and TRBJ2-5; 7 nucleotides align to TRBD1. The CDR3 is 13 amino acids. Per the germline V gene, CDR1 is LNHDA and CDR2 is SQIVND (reference sequence). The CDR3 loop is CAGTAFCGETQYF. The CDR3 DNA reads TGTGCTGGGACAGCCTTTTGTGGAGAGACCCAGTACTTC.